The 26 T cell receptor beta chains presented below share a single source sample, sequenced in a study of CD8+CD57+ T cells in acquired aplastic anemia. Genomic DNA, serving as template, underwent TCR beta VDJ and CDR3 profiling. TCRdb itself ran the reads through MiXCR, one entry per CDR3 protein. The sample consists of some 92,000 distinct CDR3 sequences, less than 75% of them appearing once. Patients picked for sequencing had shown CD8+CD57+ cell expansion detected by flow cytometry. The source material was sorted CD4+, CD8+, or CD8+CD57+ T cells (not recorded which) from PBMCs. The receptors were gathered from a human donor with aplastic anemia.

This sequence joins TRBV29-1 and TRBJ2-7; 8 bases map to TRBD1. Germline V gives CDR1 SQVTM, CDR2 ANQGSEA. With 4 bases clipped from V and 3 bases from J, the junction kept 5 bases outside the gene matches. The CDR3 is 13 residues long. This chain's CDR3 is CSVGQGQVYEQYF. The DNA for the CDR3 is TGCAGCGTTGGACAGGGACAGGTCTACGAGCAGTACTTC.

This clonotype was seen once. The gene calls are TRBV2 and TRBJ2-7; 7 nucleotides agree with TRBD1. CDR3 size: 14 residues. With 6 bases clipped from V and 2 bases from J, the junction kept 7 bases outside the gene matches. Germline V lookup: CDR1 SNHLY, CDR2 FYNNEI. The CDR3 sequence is CASRSLTGPYEQYF. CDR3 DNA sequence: TGTGCCAGCAGGAGTCTGACAGGGCCCTACGAGCAGTACTTC.

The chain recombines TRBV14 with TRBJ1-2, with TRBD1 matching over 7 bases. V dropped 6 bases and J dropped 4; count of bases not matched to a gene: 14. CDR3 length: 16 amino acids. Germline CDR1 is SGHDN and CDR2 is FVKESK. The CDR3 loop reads CASSPTTGALGYGYTF. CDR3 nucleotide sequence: TGTGCCAGCAGTCCTACAACAGGGGCCCTTGGCTATGGCTACACCTTC. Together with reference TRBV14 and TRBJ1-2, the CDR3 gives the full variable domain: EAGVTQFPSHSVIEKGQTVTLRCDPISGHDNLYWYRRVMGKEIKFLLHFVKESKQDESGMPNNRFLAERTGGTYSTLKVQPAELEDSGVYFCASSPTTGALGYGYTFGSGTRLTVV.

The CDR3: CASSAAGANVLTF. In DNA, the CDR3 is TGTGCCAGCAGCGCAGCTGGGGCCAACGTCCTGACTTTC. V and J are TRBV7-6 and TRBJ2-6; no clear D gene. Looked up from germline, CDR1 is SGHVS and CDR2 is FNYEAQ. This CDR3 has 13 residues. Trimming cost V 5 bases and J 2 bases, with 4 bases left between them.

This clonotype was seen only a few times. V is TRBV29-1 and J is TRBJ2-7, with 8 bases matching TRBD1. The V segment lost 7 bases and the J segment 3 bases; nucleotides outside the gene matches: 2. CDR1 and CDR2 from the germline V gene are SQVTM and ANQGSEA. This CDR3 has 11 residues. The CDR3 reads CSGGQGYEQYF. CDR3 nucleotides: TGCAGCGGAGGACAGGGCTACGAGCAGTACTTC.

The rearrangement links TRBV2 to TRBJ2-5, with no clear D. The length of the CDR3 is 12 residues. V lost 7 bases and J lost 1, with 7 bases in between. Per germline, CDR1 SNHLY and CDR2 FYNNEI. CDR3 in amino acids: CASIHSQETQYF. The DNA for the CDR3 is TGTGCCAGCATCCATTCCCAAGAGACCCAGTACTTC.

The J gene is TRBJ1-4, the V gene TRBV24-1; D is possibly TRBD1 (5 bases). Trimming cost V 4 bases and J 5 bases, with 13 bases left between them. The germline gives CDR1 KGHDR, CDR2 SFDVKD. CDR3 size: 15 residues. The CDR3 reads CATSEGGQGNEKLFF. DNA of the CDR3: TGTGCCACCAGTGAGGGAGGACAAGGGAATGAAAAACTGTTTTTT.

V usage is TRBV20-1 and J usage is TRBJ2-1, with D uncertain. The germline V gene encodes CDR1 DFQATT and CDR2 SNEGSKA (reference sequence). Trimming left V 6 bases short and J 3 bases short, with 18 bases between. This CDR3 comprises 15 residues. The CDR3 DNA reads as TGCAGTGCCAGTCTCAGTGGCGGCATCTACAATGAGCAGTTCTTC. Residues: CSASLSGGIYNEQFF.

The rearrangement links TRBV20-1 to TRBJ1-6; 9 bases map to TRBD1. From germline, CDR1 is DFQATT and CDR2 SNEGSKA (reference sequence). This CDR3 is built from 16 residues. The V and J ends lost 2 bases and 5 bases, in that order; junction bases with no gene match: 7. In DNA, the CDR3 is TGCAGTGCTAGACTGAGGGGACAGGGTAATAATTCACCCCTCCACTTT. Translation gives CSARLRGQGNNSPLHF.

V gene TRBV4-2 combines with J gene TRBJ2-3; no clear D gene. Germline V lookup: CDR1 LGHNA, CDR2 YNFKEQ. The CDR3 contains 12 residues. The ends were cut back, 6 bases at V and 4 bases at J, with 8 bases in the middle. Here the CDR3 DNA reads TGTGCCAGCAGAGCGCAGTCAGATACGCAGTATTTT. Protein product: CASRAQSDTQYF.

The CDR3 DNA reads as TGCAGCGTAAAGGACAGCCTGAACACTGAAGCTTTCTTT. Translating gives CSVKDSLNTEAFF. V and J are TRBV29-1 and TRBJ1-1, with D possibly TRBD1 on 6 matching bases. Germline loops: CDR1 SQVTM, CDR2 ANQGSEA. Trimming removed 6 bases at V and 0 bases at J, with 11 bases between. The CDR3 spans 13 residues.

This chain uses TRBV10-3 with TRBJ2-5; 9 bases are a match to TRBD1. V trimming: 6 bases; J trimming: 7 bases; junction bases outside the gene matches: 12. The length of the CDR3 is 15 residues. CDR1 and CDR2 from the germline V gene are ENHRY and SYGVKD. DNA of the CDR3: TGTGCCATCAGCCCTACAGGGGGCCAAGAGGGGACCCAGTACTTC. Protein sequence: CAISPTGGQEGTQYF.

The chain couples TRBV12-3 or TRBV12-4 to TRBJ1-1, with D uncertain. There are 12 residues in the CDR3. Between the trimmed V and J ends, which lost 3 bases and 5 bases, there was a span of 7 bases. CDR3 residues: CASSLAATEAFF. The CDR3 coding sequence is TGTGCCAGCAGTTTGGCAGCTACTGAAGCTTTCTTT.

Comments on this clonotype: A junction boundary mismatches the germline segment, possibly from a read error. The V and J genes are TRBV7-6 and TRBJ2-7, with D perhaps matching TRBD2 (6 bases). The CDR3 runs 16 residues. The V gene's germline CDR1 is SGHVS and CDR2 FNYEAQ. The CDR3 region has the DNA TGTGCTAGCAGCCGCGCCGGGGGATTAACGATGGGGGAGCAGTACTTC. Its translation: CASSRAGGLTMGEQYF. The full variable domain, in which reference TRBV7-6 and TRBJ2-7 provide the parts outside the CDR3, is GAGVSQSPRYKVTKRGQDVALRCDPISGHVSLYWYRQALGQGPEFLTYFNYEAQQDKSGLPNDRFSAERPEGSISTLTIQRTEQRDSAMYRCASSRAGGLTMGEQYFGPGTRLTVT.

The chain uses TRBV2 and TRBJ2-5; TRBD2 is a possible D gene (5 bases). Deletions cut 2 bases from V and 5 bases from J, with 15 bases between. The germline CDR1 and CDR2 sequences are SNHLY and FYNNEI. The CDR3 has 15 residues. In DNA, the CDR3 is TGTGCCAGCAGTGAATTGACTAAGGATCCGGAGACCCAGTACTTC. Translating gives CASSELTKDPETQYF.

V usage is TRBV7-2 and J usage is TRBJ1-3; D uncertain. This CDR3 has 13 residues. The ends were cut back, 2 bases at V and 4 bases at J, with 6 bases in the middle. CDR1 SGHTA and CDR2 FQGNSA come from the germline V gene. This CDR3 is CASSLSQGNTIYF. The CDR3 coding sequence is TGTGCCAGCAGCTTATCTCAGGGAAACACCATATATTTT.

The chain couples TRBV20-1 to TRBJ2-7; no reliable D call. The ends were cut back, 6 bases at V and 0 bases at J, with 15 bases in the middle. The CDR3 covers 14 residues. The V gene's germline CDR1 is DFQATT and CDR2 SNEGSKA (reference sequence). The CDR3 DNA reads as TGCAGTGCAAAAATGGACCTCCTCTCCTACGAGCAGTACTTC. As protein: CSAKMDLLSYEQYF.

CDR3 in DNA: TGCAGTGCTAGAGGGACGACGACTTTCTTT. Translation gives CSARGTTTFF. This chain links TRBV20-1 with TRBJ1-1; D remains unclear. Germline V lookup: CDR1 DFQATT, CDR2 SNEGSKA (reference sequence). V lost 1 base and J lost 12, with 9 bases in between. The CDR3 loop spans 10 amino acids.

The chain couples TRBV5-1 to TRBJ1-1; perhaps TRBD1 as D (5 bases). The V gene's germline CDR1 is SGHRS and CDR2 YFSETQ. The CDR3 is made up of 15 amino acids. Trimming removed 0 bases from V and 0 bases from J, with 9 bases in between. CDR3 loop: CASSLALGVNTEAFF. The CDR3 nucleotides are TGCGCCAGCAGCTTGGCCTTAGGGGTGAACACTGAAGCTTTCTTT.

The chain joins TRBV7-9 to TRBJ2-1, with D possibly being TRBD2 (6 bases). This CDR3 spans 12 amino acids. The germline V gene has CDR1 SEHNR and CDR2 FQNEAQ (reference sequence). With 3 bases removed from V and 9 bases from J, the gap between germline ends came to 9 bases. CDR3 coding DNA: TGTGCCAGCAGCTTCCCGGAGGGTGAGCAGTTCTTC. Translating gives CASSFPEGEQFF.

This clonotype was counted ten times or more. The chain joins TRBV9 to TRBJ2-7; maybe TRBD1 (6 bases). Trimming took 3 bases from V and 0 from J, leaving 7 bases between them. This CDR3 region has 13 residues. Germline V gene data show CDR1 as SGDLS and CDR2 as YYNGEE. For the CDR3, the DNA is TGTGCCAGCAGCGAGGGGGACTCCTACGAGCAGTACTTC. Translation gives CASSEGDSYEQYF.

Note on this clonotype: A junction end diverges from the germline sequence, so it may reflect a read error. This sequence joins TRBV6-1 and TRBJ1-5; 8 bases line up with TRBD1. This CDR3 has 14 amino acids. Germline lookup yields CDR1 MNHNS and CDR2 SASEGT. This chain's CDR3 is CAGRRTGRNQPQHF. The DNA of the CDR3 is TGTGCCGGCAGGCGGACAGGGAGGAATCAGCCCCAGCATTTT.

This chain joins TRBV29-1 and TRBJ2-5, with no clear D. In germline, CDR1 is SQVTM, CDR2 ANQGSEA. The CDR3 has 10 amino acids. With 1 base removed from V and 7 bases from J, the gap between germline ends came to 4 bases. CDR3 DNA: TGCAGCGTTGAAGTGGCGACCCAGTACTTC. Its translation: CSVEVATQYF.

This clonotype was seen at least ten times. For the CDR3, the DNA is TGTGCCAGCAGTTACAATCAAGACCTGAACACCGGGGAGCTGTTTTTT. Translated: CASSYNQDLNTGELFF. The chain has TRBV6-5 and TRBJ2-2; D remains unclear. The V end was cut by 2 bases, the J end by 1 base, with 11 bases between. CDR1 is MNHEY and CDR2 is SVGAGI in the germline V gene. The CDR3 consists of 16 residues.

The CDR3 is CASSLLRGLTYEQYF. In DNA form, the CDR3 reads TGTGCCAGCAGCCTCCTCCGGGGGCTGACCTACGAGCAGTACTTC. This chain connects TRBV7-9 to TRBJ2-7, with D perhaps assigned TRBD1 or TRBD2 (6 bases each). The CDR3 covers 15 residues. CDR1 is SEHNR and CDR2 is FQNEAQ in the germline V gene (reference sequence). V was trimmed by 5 bases and J by 2 bases, leaving 16 bases between them. The whole variable domain, remainder taken from reference TRBV7-9 and TRBJ2-7, is DTGVSQNPRHKITKRGQNVTFRCDPISEHNRLYWYRQTLGQGPEFLTYFQNEAQLEKSRLLSDRFSAERPKGSFSTLEIQRTEQGDSAMYLCASSLLRGLTYEQYFGPGTRLTVT.

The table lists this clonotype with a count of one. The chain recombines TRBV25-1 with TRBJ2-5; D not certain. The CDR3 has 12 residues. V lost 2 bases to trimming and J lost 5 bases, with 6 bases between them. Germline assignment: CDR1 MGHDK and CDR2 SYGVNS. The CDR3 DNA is TGTGCCAGCAGTGAAAAGAAGGAGACCCAGTACTTC. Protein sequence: CASSEKKETQYF.